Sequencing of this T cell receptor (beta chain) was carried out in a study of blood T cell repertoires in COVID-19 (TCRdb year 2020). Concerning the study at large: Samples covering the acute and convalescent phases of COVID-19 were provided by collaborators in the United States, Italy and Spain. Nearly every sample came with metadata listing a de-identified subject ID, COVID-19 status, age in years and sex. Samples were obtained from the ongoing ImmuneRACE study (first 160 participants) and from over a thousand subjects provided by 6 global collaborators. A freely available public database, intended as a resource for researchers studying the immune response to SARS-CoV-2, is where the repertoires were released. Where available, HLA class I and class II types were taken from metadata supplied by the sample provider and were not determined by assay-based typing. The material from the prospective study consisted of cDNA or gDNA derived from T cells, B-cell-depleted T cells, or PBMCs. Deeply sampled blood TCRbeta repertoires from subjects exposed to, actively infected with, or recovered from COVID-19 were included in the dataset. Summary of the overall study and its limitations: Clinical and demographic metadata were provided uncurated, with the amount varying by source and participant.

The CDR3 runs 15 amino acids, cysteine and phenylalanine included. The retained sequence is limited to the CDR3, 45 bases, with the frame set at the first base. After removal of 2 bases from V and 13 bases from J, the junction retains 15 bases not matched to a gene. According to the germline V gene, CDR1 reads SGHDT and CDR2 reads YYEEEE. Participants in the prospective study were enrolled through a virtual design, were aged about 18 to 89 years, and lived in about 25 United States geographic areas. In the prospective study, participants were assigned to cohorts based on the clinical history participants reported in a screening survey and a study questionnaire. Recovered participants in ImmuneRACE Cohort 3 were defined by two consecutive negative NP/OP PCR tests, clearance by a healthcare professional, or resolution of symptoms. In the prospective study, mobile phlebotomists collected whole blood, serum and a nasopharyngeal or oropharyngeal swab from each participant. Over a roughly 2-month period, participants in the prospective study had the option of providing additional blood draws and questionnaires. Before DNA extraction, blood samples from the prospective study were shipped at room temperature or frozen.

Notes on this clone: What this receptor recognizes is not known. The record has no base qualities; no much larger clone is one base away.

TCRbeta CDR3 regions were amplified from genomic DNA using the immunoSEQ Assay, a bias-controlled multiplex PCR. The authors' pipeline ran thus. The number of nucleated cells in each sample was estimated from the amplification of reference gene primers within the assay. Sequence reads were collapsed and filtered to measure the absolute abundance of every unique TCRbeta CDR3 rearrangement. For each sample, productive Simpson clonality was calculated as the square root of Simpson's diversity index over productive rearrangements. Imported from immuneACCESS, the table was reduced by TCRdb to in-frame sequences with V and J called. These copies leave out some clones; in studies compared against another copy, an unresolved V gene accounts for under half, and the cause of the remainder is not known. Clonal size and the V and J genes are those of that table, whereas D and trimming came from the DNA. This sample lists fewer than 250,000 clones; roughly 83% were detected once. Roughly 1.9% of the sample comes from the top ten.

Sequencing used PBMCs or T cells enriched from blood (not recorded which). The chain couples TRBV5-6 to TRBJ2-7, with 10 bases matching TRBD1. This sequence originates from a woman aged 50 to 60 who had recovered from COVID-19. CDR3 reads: CASSLETPGQGPRYF. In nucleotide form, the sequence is TGTGCCAGCAGCTTAGAAACACCGGGACAGGGGCCCCGATACTTC.